A selection of T cell receptor beta chains follows, all from one sample in a study of blood T cells in healthy people across ages. Via MiXCR, TCRdb re-called the 5' RACE reads, giving one row per CDR3 protein. The sample has about 680,000 distinct CDR3 sequences, around 45% seen once. Sequenced material: blood. The receptors come from a woman aged 60-75 years in good health. Each CDR3 is given with its conserved first and last residue. D genes are given only for firm matches. Some rows mark clone size as missing; the rest say once, few, many or name a class of expanded clone.

D gene	V gene	clone size	J gene	CDR3 length	CDR3 protein	CDR3 DNA
-	TRBV20-1	-	TRBJ2-7	15	CSAIPWGAGPYEQYF	TGCAGTGCGATCCCCTGGGGGGCCGGTCCGTACGAGCAGTACTTC
-	TRBV21-1	-	TRBJ2-5	16	CASSKVRTGPQETQYF	TGTGCCAGCAGCAAAGTGAGGACAGGGCCCCAAGAGACCCAGTACTTC
-	TRBV20-1	-	TRBJ2-5	14	CSARDVAADSEQYF	TGCAGTGCCCGGGACGTGGCTGCTGACAGTGAGCAGTACTTC
-	TRBV6-6	-	TRBJ2-1	15	CASSYGLAPYNEQFF	TGTGCCAGCAGTTACGGGCTCGCTCCCTACAATGAGCAGTTCTTC
-	TRBV7-8	-	TRBJ1-2	16	CASSKEQVGHEGGYTF	TGTGCCAGCAGCAAGGAACAGGTGGGCCATGAAGGTGGCTACACCTTC
-	TRBV6-2/TRBV6-3	-	TRBJ2-3	15	CASSSIQLAADTQYF	TGTGCCAGCAGTTCGATCCAGCTAGCAGCAGATACGCAGTATTTT
TRBD1	TRBV28	few	TRBJ2-5	18	CASSSTSGTGVPQETQYF	TGTGCCAGCAGTTCGACATCCGGGACAGGGGTACCCCAAGAGACCCAGTACTTC
-	TRBV7-2	-	TRBJ2-7	14	CASSLASFSYEQYF	TGTGCCAGCAGCTTAGCGAGCTTCTCCTACGAGCAGTACTTC
-	TRBV10-3	-	TRBJ1-4	15	CAISEHRDAAQKLFF	TGTGCCATCAGTGAGCACCGGGACGCAGCCCAAAAACTGTTTTTT
TRBD1	TRBV28	few	TRBJ1-5	17	CASGEIWDRGRPQPQHF	TGTGCCAGCGGTGAGATTTGGGACAGGGGTCGGCCGCAGCCCCAGCATTTT
-	TRBV24-1	-	TRBJ1-2	14	CATSDFPGPTGYTF	TGTGCCACCAGTGATTTCCCCGGCCCGACCGGCTACACCTTC
-	TRBV2	-	TRBJ1-1	14	CASSGDRLNTEAFF	TGTGCCAGCAGTGGTGACAGGTTAAACACTGAAGCTTTCTTT
-	TRBV4-3	few	TRBJ2-7	15	CASSQERGHPYEQYF	TGCGCCAGCAGCCAAGAACGAGGACATCCATACGAGCAGTACTTC
-	TRBV28	-	TRBJ2-7	16	CASSLSPRQGAYEQYF	TGTGCCAGCAGTTTATCACCCCGCCAGGGTGCCTACGAGCAGTACTTC
TRBD1	TRBV29-1	-	TRBJ2-2	14	CSASRQGNTGELFF	TGCAGCGCTAGCCGACAGGGAAACACCGGGGAGCTGTTTTTT
-	TRBV6-1	-	TRBJ2-2	15	CASSEVPDFTGELFF	TGTGCCAGCAGTGAAGTCCCGGACTTTACCGGGGAGCTGTTTTTT
TRBD1	TRBV3-1	-	TRBJ2-3	16	CASSQVTGEVTDTQYF	TGTGCCAGCAGCCAAGTGACAGGGGAAGTAACAGATACGCAGTATTTT
-	TRBV7-9	few	TRBJ2-3	17	CASSRYTGTSGTDTQYF	TGTGCCAGCAGCCGATATACAGGGACAAGCGGGACAGATACGCAGTATTTT
-	TRBV9	-	TRBJ2-7	13	CASSPVPTYEQYF	TGTGCCAGCAGCCCCGTCCCTACTTACGAGCAGTACTTC
TRBD2	TRBV20-1	-	TRBJ2-5	18	CSARAERTSGNTQETQYF	TGCAGTGCTAGAGCGGAAAGGACTAGCGGGAATACCCAAGAGACCCAGTACTTC
TRBD1	TRBV29-1	few	TRBJ2-1	15	CSVESGTGAYNEQFF	TGCAGCGTTGAGTCCGGGACAGGAGCTTACAATGAGCAGTTCTTC
-	TRBV27	-	TRBJ2-4	17	CASSFLGTKGQKNIQYF	TGTGCCAGCAGTTTTCTCGGGACCAAGGGACAAAAAAACATTCAGTACTTC
TRBD2	TRBV7-2	many	TRBJ2-3	17	CASSQGMGLANTDTQYF	TGTGCCAGCAGCCAAGGAATGGGACTAGCGAACACAGATACGCAGTATTTT
-	TRBV6-1	-	TRBJ1-2	14	CASSEGPGLKVYTF	TGTGCCAGCAGTGAAGGCCCTGGATTAAAAGTCTACACCTTC
-	TRBV18	-	TRBJ1-5	17	CASSPRREYLSNQPQHF	TGTGCCAGCTCACCACGGAGGGAATACTTAAGCAATCAGCCCCAGCATTTT
-	TRBV20-1	-	TRBJ2-3	13	CSARTTTSDTQYF	TGCAGTGCTAGGACCACCACCTCAGATACGCAGTATTTT
TRBD1	TRBV7-9	few	TRBJ2-3	15	CASSTWDRLTDTQYF	TGTGCCAGCAGCACTTGGGACAGACTCACAGATACGCAGTATTTT
-	TRBV29-1	-	TRBJ2-2	11	CSATYTGELFF	TGCAGCGCGACCTACACCGGGGAGCTGTTTTTT
-	TRBV5-1	-	TRBJ1-2	14	CASSLAGQSYGYTF	TGCGCCAGCAGCTTAGCGGGACAATCCTATGGCTACACCTTC
-	TRBV29-1	-	TRBJ1-2	14	CSVAGAELNYGYTF	TGCAGCGTAGCAGGCGCCGAACTTAACTATGGCTACACCTTC
-	TRBV7-2	many	TRBJ2-7	13	CASSLGLSYEQYF	TGTGCCAGCAGCTTAGGACTTTCCTACGAGCAGTACTTC
-	TRBV10-3	once	TRBJ2-1	14	CTIKGRGEYNEQFF	TGTACCATCAAAGGACGGGGAGAATACAATGAGCAGTTCTTC
-	TRBV5-6	-	TRBJ2-5	14	CASSLQVNRETQYF	TGTGCCAGCAGCTTACAGGTTAATCGGGAGACCCAGTACTTC
-	TRBV7-2	-	TRBJ2-3	16	CTSSLAQGGIADTQYF	TGTACCAGCAGCTTAGCTCAGGGGGGTATTGCGGATACGCAGTATTTT
TRBD2	TRBV7-9	-	TRBJ2-1	17	CASSLSRGGRTHNEQFF	TGTGCCAGCAGCTTAAGTCGAGGCGGGAGGACCCACAATGAGCAGTTCTTC
TRBD2	TRBV28	-	TRBJ2-1	16	CASSAPGSGAYNEQFF	TGTGCCAGCAGTGCACCGGGGAGCGGGGCCTACAATGAGCAGTTCTTC
-	TRBV20-1	once	TRBJ2-5	13	CSAADTRGESQYF	TGCAGTGCTGCGGACACGAGGGGAGAGTCCCAGTACTTC
TRBD1	TRBV6-6	few	TRBJ1-6	16	CASSPGQEVYNSPLHF	TGTGCCAGCAGCCCGGGACAGGAGGTCTATAATTCACCCCTCCACTTT
-	TRBV6-2/TRBV6-3	-	TRBJ2-3	15	CASGPRATFTDTQYF	TGTGCCAGCGGCCCCCGAGCTACCTTCACAGATACGCAGTATTTT
-	TRBV21-1	-	TRBJ2-7	16	CASSKGRAQSSYEQYF	TGTGCCAGCAGCAAAGGGCGGGCCCAGAGCTCCTACGAGCAGTACTTC
TRBD1	TRBV20-1	-	TRBJ2-1	14	CSAKRQGSYNEQFF	TGCAGTGCTAAAAGACAGGGTTCCTACAATGAGCAGTTCTTC
-	TRBV30	-	TRBJ2-5	11	CAWGGGETQYF	TGTGCCTGGGGGGGTGGAGAGACCCAGTACTTC
TRBD2	TRBV7-2	few	TRBJ2-7	15	CASSSGLAGEGEQYF	TGTGCCAGCAGCTCCGGACTAGCGGGAGAGGGGGAGCAGTACTTC
TRBD2	TRBV6-6	-	TRBJ2-1	15	CASSLRTSGANEQFF	TGTGCCAGCAGTTTACGGACTAGCGGGGCCAATGAGCAGTTCTTC
TRBD1	TRBV5-5	-	TRBJ1-5	17	CASSPTGTGVRNQPQHF	TGTGCCAGCAGCCCCACCGGGACAGGGGTCCGCAATCAGCCCCAGCATTTT
-	TRBV25-1	-	TRBJ1-4	14	CASSPGFSGEKLFF	TGTGCCAGCAGTCCCGGGTTCTCAGGGGAAAAACTGTTTTTT
TRBD2	TRBV7-3	-	TRBJ2-1	16	CASSLTAGASYNEQFF	TGTGCCAGCAGCTTAACGGCGGGAGCCTCCTACAATGAGCAGTTCTTC
-	TRBV12-3/TRBV12-4	-	TRBJ2-3	14	CASSSGIDTDTQYF	TGTGCCAGCAGTTCCGGCATAGACACAGATACGCAGTATTTT
-	TRBV5-4	few	TRBJ2-7	15	CASSLGSSSAYEQYF	TGTGCCAGCAGCTTGGGCTCATCTTCGGCCTACGAGCAGTACTTC
TRBD2	TRBV5-1	-	TRBJ2-1	16	CASNSGGARAGNEQFF	TGCGCCAGCAACTCGGGGGGGGCCCGCGCGGGGAATGAGCAGTTCTTC
TRBD2	TRBV4-2	-	TRBJ2-5	18	CASSQEGLAGGPKETQYF	TGTGCCAGCAGCCAAGAGGGACTAGCGGGAGGACCTAAAGAGACCCAGTACTTC
TRBD1	TRBV2	many	TRBJ1-1	13	CASSRDRNTEAFF	TGCGCCAGCAGCCGGGACAGGAACACTGAAGCTTTCTTT